This entry lists 7 T cell receptor beta chains sequenced from one sample in a study of blood T cells in healthy people across ages. Through a sample-barcoded 5' primer and a J-beta primer mix, a second PCR was run for about 6 to 11 cycles. Using its own MiXCR run on the 5' RACE reads, TCRdb lists one record per CDR3 protein. The sample holds more than 800,000 distinct CDR3 sequences, roughly 45% seen once. Material for sequencing was blood. The receptors were sampled from an older woman in good health.

The chain links TRBV28 to TRBJ1-1; D is possibly TRBD1 (5 bases). Germline CDR1 reads MDHEN; CDR2 reads SYDVKM. This CDR3 has 13 residues. Deletions cut 5 bases from V and 5 bases from J, with 12 bases between. The CDR3 is CASSVPGGTEAFF. In DNA form, the CDR3 reads TGTGCCAGCAGTGTACCTGGGGGGACTGAAGCTTTCTTT.

This chain joins TRBV29-1 and TRBJ2-5; TRBD2 is a possible D gene (5 bases). Germline V lookup: CDR1 SQVTM, CDR2 ANQGSEA. V was shortened by 1 base and J by 3 bases, with 9 bases between the two germline ends. The CDR3 totals 13 residues. Here the CDR3 DNA reads TGCAGCGTTGAAGGGACTTGGGAAGAGACCCAGTACTTC. This codes for CSVEGTWEETQYF.

This clonotype was counted at least ten times. The gene calls are TRBV11-3 and TRBJ2-3, with 9 bases fitting TRBD2. Germline CDR1 SGHNT, CDR2 YENEEA. The CDR3 totals 16 residues. With V trimmed by 4 bases and J by 2 bases, 7 bases remained unmatched. In nucleotides, the CDR3 is TGTGCCAGCAGCTCCGGACTAGCGTGGGCCACAGATACGCAGTATTTT. As protein: CASSSGLAWATDTQYF. Looking up the rest from reference TRBV11-3 and TRBJ2-3 gives the full variable domain: EAGVVQSPRYKIIEKKQPVAFWCNPISGHNTLYWYLQNLGQGPELLIRYENEEAVDDSQLPKDRFSAERLKGVDSTLKIQPAELGDSAVYLCASSSGLAWATDTQYFGPGTRLTVL.

The rearrangement links TRBV20-1 to TRBJ1-4; tentative D call: TRBD1 (6 bases). V dropped 6 bases and J dropped 13 bases, with 18 bases sitting between them. Per the germline V gene, CDR1 is DFQATT and CDR2 is SNEGSKA (reference sequence). The CDR3 sequence is 12 residues long. The CDR3 spells CSAEGSVGGLFF. CDR3 sequence (DNA): TGCAGTGCCGAAGGAAGCGTAGGGGGACTGTTTTTT.

This clonotype turned up a few times. V usage is TRBV20-1 and J usage is TRBJ2-7; TRBD2 matches 9 bases. Germline CDR1 reads DFQATT; CDR2 reads SNEGSKA (reference sequence). This CDR3 has 15 residues. V shed 4 bases, J shed 3 bases, and the junction held 10 bases outside the gene matches. The CDR3 DNA is TGCAGTGCTATAGGCCTAAATAGCGGGAGCTACGAGCAGTACTTC. Protein sequence: CSAIGLNSGSYEQYF.

The rearrangement joins TRBV27 to TRBJ2-4; weak D call: TRBD1 (5 bases). The J call may be wrong; the DNA end is better matched by TRBJ2-7. CDR1 is MNHEY and CDR2 is SMNVEV in the germline V gene (reference sequence). The CDR3 spans 14 residues. CDR3: CASSLNTPGAEQYF. The CDR3 nucleotides read TGTGCCAGCAGTTTAAATACTCCTGGGGCCGAGCAGTACTTC.

This chain links TRBV2 with TRBJ2-3; D is unresolved. The CDR3 contains 14 residues. The V end was cut by 9 bases, the J end by 2 bases, with 15 bases between. CDR1 is SNHLY and CDR2 is FYNNEI in the germline V gene. The CDR3 DNA reads as TGTGCCAGTCCTGACTGGTCAACCACAGATACGCAGTATTTT. Its translation: CASPDWSTTDTQYF. The entire variable domain, with the rest obtained from reference TRBV2 and TRBJ2-3, is as follows: EPEVTQTPSHQVTQMGQEVILRCVPISNHLYFYWYRQILGQKVEFLVSFYNNEISEKSEIFDDQFSVERPDGSNFTLKIRSTKLEDSAMYFCASPDWSTTDTQYFGPGTRLTVL.